This T cell receptor (beta chain) was captured in a study of blood T cell repertoires in COVID-19. Overall study: Researchers got acute and convalescent COVID-19 samples from the United States, Italy and Spain. T cells, B-cell-depleted T cells, or PBMCs supplied cDNA or gDNA.

CDR3 length equals 15 residues. CDR1 and CDR2 from the germline V gene are ENHRY and SYGVKD. Trimming cost V 3 bases and J 4 bases, with 12 bases left between them. How the authors handled the data: Estimated nucleated cell counts came from reference gene primer amplification. Assay used: immunoSEQ multiplex PCR; TCRdb lists only in-frame clones, some missing. That table supplies the V and J calls and clone size; D and trimming were determined from the DNA. In the table there are 170,000 or so clones, roughly four fifths of which are singletons. This clone was picked up one time. The V call is TRBV10-3, the J call TRBJ2-2, with D maybe TRBD1 (5 bases). This clonotype originated in a woman in her seventies with COVID-19, enrolled during active disease. The sequenced sample was peripheral blood. The CDR3, as DNA: TGTGCCATCAGTGAAGGGGCTGCCGTCACCGGGGAGCTGTTTTTT. The encoded protein is CAISEGAAVTGELFF.